This record concerns one T cell receptor beta chain sequence. This clonotype was seen a handful of times. Its antigen specificity is not known. Per-nucleotide qualities are absent, and no much larger clonotype sits a single base away. Ophthalmopathy patients had moderately to severely active disease, Clinical Activity Score of at least 3, NOSPECS grade of at least 4, and duration under 3 months. The study excluded patients with uncontrolled infections, other autoimmune diseases, pregnancy or lactation. Diagnoses relied on clinical symptoms, serum thyroxine and TRAb, thyroid ultrasound and orbital computed tomography. PBMCs were separated from approximately 9.9 ml of fresh peripheral blood using Ficoll-Paque density gradient centrifugation. Total RNA was extracted with Trizol reagent, and quality was checked on an Agilent 2100 Bioanalyzer. Amplification of TCR beta CDR3 regions was carried out from RNA transcripts. The first round of RT-PCR for the TCR CDR3 was performed with the HTBI primer set and the Qiagen OneStep RT-PCR kit. A second multiplex PCR round built the libraries, followed by size selection and purification. Paired-end sequencing of the libraries was performed with 100 bp reads on an Illumina HiSeq2000. Turning to the authors' computational methods: Raw data were processed with SOAPnuke, discarding reads with adapters, uncalled bases, mean Phred below 15, or no exact constant-primer or identifier match. COPE v1.2.5 was used to merge high-quality paired reads, and clonotypes were defined as unique nucleotide sequences. Clonotypes were aligned to IMGT TRBV, TRBD and TRBJ reference segments using MiTCR v1.1. The analysis was restricted to V-J combinations with a frequency above 0.0001, which together covered 98% to 99.2% of the repertoires. The TCS score was defined as F50 (clonal expansion) divided by E x V (chaos), with BLOSUM62-based TCRdist calculated between CDR3 peptides within each V-J. Welch's t-statistics and random forest reduced around 510 V-J features to 13, which were used in a naive Bayes classifier (R e1071). TCRdb passed the public sequencing reads through fastp at Q25 and MiXCR, retaining productive beta sequences. When rows share a CDR3 protein, they turn into one entry using the most common DNA and genes. The V and J calls come from TCRdb's annotation, not from the publication. The sample profile shows about 640,000 distinct CDR3 sequences; 20% of them were found once. The top ten clonotypes cover roughly 30% of the sample.

This entry belongs to a study of T cells in Graves' hyperthyroidism and ophthalmopathy (dated by TCRdb to the late 2010s). In terms of the full investigation: Peripheral blood was sampled at the time of initial diagnosis, prior to any treatment. To identify TCR V-J signatures that set the groups apart, the researchers used a discovery cohort of approximately 98 patients, made up of roughly 45 with Graves' ophthalmopathy and 57 with stable Graves' hyperthyroidism. An independent validation cohort of some 18 hyperthyroidism patients and about 16 patients who later progressed to ophthalmopathy tested prospective prediction of ophthalmopathy. The 100 discovery patients were randomly split 7:3 into training and test sets. In over five Graves' hyperthyroidism patients, the study also compared T-cell repertoires from thyroid tissue with T-cell repertoires from blood. After sampling, hyperthyroidism patients received methimazole starting at 30 mg daily, and ophthalmopathy patients received high-dose intravenous methylprednisolone. TCR Vbeta CDR3 sequencing of roughly 140 peripheral blood samples (about 45 ophthalmopathy, over 70 hyperthyroidism and approximately 17 progressor patients) is reported in the paper.

Inclusive of the bounding cysteine and phenylalanine, the CDR3 is 15 residues long. Only the CDR3 part of the read is kept: 45 bases, read in frame from the first base. V and J lose 0 bases and 6 bases, and a span of 12 bases separates them. The germline V gene encodes CDR1 SGHNT and CDR2 YYREEE (reference sequence). Study-level results and caveats: In validation, progression to ophthalmopathy was predicted by the model with 55% to 71% sensitivity and 72% to 85% specificity, a median of about 6.8 months before onset. Most expanded thyroid clonotypes (frequency above 0.001) were also detected in blood, suggesting blood repertoires may reflect thyroid immune responses. A 13 V-J signature model separated ophthalmopathy from stable hyperthyroidism, with around 90% sensitivity and approximately 81% specificity in cross-validation and 80%/75% in testing. No statistical method was used to fix the sample size in advance, and group allocation was not hidden from the investigators.

The chain couples TRBV5-4 to TRBJ2-2; the D gene could be TRBD1 or TRBD2, each one agreeing over 5 bases. The sequence was obtained from a man aged 30 to 45 with Graves' ophthalmopathy. Sequencing was done on a sample of blood. This receptor carries the CDR3 CASSLDQGVSGELFF. Read as DNA, the sequence is TGTGCCAGCAGCTTGGATCAGGGAGTCTCCGGGGAGCTGTTTTTT.